A single sample is the source of the 17 T cell receptor beta chains below, sequenced in a study of memory CD4+ T cells and cytomegalovirus serostatus. Sequenced by immunoSEQ multiplex PCR; TCRdb stores in-frame clones only, minus some. The sample records roughly 86,000 clones, 80% being singletons. The sort gate was single viable CD3+CD4+CD8-CD45RO+ cells for memory CD4+ T cells. Source material: memory CD4+ T cells from blood. The source is an adult in good health and CMV-seropositive.

The rearrangement joins TRBV7-2 to TRBJ2-7; 8 nucleotides match TRBD2. The CDR3 runs to 14 residues. Germline lookup yields CDR1 SGHTA and CDR2 FQGNSA. The junction had 1 base not matched to a gene; V was cut back by 1 base and J by 2 bases. The CDR3 loop is CASSLGGRPYEQYF. In DNA, the CDR3 is TGTGCCAGCAGCTTAGGCGGGAGGCCCTACGAGCAGTACTTC.

This chain connects TRBV6-1 to TRBJ2-7, with 9 bases identical to TRBD1. The CDR3 spans 15 residues. After removal of 2 bases from V and 3 bases from J, the junction contained 5 bases not matched to a gene. Germline V gives CDR1 MNHNS, CDR2 SASEGT. The CDR3 DNA follows: TGTGCCAGCAGTGAATTTGAGACAGGGGGCTACGAGCAGTACTTC. Translating it yields CASSEFETGGYEQYF.

The V and J genes are TRBV18 and TRBJ2-2; D unresolved. The CDR3 spans 14 residues. V gave up 4 bases and J gave up 2 bases, with 8 bases separating them. The germline V gene encodes CDR1 KGHSH and CDR2 LQKENI. CDR3 sequence (DNA): TGTGCCAGCTCACGGCCAACTAACACCGGGGAGCTGTTTTTT. This codes for CASSRPTNTGELFF.

The rearrangement links TRBV9 to TRBJ1-5, with TRBD1 as a possible D gene (6 bases). Looked up from germline, CDR1 is SGDLS and CDR2 is YYNGEE. V was clipped by 0 bases and J by 5 bases, with 9 bases between them. The CDR3 contains 14 residues. The CDR3 DNA is TGTGCCAGCAGCGTAGGGGCAGGGGATCAGCCCCAGCATTTT. Translation: CASSVGAGDQPQHF.

This clone turned up a few times. The gene calls are TRBV4-2 and TRBJ2-3; weak D call: TRBD2 (5 bases). V was shortened by 3 bases and J by 0 bases, with 10 bases between the two germline ends. The CDR3 has 15 residues. The germline gives CDR1 LGHNA, CDR2 YNFKEQ. The CDR3 coding sequence is TGTGCCAGCAGCCAGGACTTTATCAGCACAGATACGCAGTATTTT. Translated: CASSQDFISTDTQYF.

The table lists this clone with a count of one. V usage is TRBV7-8 and J usage is TRBJ1-5, with unresolved D. Germline loops: CDR1 SGHVS, CDR2 FQNEAQ. The CDR3 loop spans 15 amino acids. V was pared by 1 base and J by 0 bases, with 7 bases between. The CDR3 loop reads CASSLGRSSNQPQHF. CDR3 DNA sequence: TGTGCCAGCAGCTTAGGACGGAGTAGCAATCAGCCCCAGCATTTT. The entire variable domain, with the rest obtained from reference TRBV7-8 and TRBJ1-5, is as follows: GAGVSQSPRYKVAKRGQDVALRCDPISGHVSLFWYQQALGQGPEFLTYFQNEAQLDKSGLPSDRFFAERPEGSVSTLKIQRTQQEDSAVYLCASSLGRSSNQPQHFGDGTRLSIL.

V is TRBV11-2 and J is TRBJ2-7; D is perhaps TRBD2 (6 bases). The CDR3 totals 14 residues. V dropped 5 bases and J dropped 4 bases, with 15 bases sitting between them. Germline V gene data show CDR1 as SGHAT and CDR2 as FQNNGV. As DNA, the CDR3 is TGTGCCAGCAGCCCTCCCGCAGGGAGGTACGAGCAGTACTTC. The encoded protein is CASSPPAGRYEQYF.

The chain carries TRBV6-6 and TRBJ1-2; D possibly corresponds to TRBD1 (5 bases). Germline values: CDR1 MNHNY, CDR2 SVGAGI (reference sequence). The V end lost 4 bases, the J end lost 4 bases, and 13 bases lay between the germline ends. The CDR3 has 14 residues. The CDR3 region is CASSSPGRTYGYTF. CDR3 nucleotides: TGTGCCAGCAGTTCTCCAGGGAGAACCTATGGCTACACCTTC.

This clone has only one observation. V gene TRBV10-3 combines with J gene TRBJ2-3; D remains ambiguous. V lost 8 bases to trimming and J lost 1 base, with 7 bases between them. Per the germline V gene, CDR1 is ENHRY and CDR2 is SYGVKD. CDR3 length: 12 residues. The CDR3 reads CAISEGTDTQYF. The CDR3 DNA is TGTGCCATCTCTGAGGGCACAGATACGCAGTATTTT.

This clone came up once. The chain employs TRBV11-2 and TRBJ2-3, with unresolved D. This CDR3 spans 11 amino acids. Germline V gene data show CDR1 as SGHAT and CDR2 as FQNNGV. Trimming stripped 5 bases from V and 8 bases from J, with 8 bases between. CDR3 sequence (DNA): TGTGCCAGCAGCCGTGTCGGTACGCAGTATTTT. It yields the protein CASSRVGTQYF.

The genes are TRBV7-2 and TRBJ2-2; TRBD2 is a possible D gene (5 bases). Germline loops: CDR1 SGHTA, CDR2 FQGNSA. The CDR3 has 15 amino acids. Trimming left V 5 bases short and J 4 bases short, with 14 bases between. The CDR3 DNA follows: TGTGCCAGCAGCGCGGACTCCCCGGGCACCGGGGAGCTGTTTTTT. It codes for CASSADSPGTGELFF.

The chain employs TRBV5-1 and TRBJ2-5; possibly TRBD2 for D (6 bases). Trimming took 4 bases from V and 1 from J, leaving 11 bases between them. The length of the CDR3 is 14 residues. Germline V CDR1 and CDR2: SGHRS, YFSETQ. CDR3 residues: CASSGGGAQETQYF. DNA of the CDR3: TGCGCCAGCAGCGGTGGAGGGGCCCAAGAGACCCAGTACTTC.

The chain couples TRBV30 to TRBJ2-7; tentatively, D is TRBD2 (6 bases). Germline V gives CDR1 GTSNPN, CDR2 SVGIG (reference sequence). V was clipped by 3 bases and J by 0 bases, with 12 bases between them. The CDR3 sequence is 14 residues long. In nucleotides, the CDR3 is TGTGCCTGGAGGACGGCGGGGAGCTCCTACGAGCAGTACTTC. This sequence encodes CAWRTAGSSYEQYF.

The rearrangement links TRBV10-2 to TRBJ2-1; TRBD2 agrees at 11 bases. The V and J ends lost 4 bases and 8 bases, in that order; junction bases with no gene match: 4. The germline V gene has CDR1 WSHSY and CDR2 SAAADI. This CDR3 is built from 14 residues. The CDR3 is CASSVLAGVDEQFF. CDR3 nucleotides: TGCGCCAGCAGTGTACTAGCGGGAGTTGATGAGCAGTTCTTC.

This chain connects TRBV19 to TRBJ1-1; TRBD1 matches at 7 bases. Germline CDR1 LNHDA, CDR2 SQIVND (reference sequence). There are 14 residues in the CDR3. With V trimmed by 3 bases and J by 2 bases, 3 bases remained unmatched. CDR3 region: CASSITGVNTEAFF. The CDR3 DNA sequence: TGTGCCAGTAGTATCACAGGGGTAAACACTGAAGCTTTCTTT.

The V gene is TRBV6-5, the J gene TRBJ2-5, with 8 bases that match TRBD2. The CDR3 spans 15 residues. The germline gives CDR1 MNHEY, CDR2 SVGAGI. The V gene end was trimmed by 6 bases and the J gene end by 9 bases; junction bases not matched to a gene: 15. The CDR3: CASSEKRRGAEAQYF. The CDR3, as DNA: TGTGCCAGCAGCGAAAAAAGGCGGGGGGCCGAGGCCCAGTACTTC.

This clone was counted a few times. The chain links TRBV2 to TRBJ1-1; D is ambiguous. Looked up from germline, CDR1 is SNHLY and CDR2 is FYNNEI. V was cut by 4 bases and J by 0 bases, with 6 bases left in between. The CDR3 is 13 residues long. DNA for the CDR3: TGTGCCAGCAGTGCACGGATGAACACTGAAGCTTTCTTT. This encodes CASSARMNTEAFF.